This TCR beta chain was identified in a study of T-cell reconstitution after alpha-beta-depleted transplantation in children (dated by TCRdb to about 2016). For the study in its entirety: The study quantitatively tracked T-cell immune reconstitution after TCRalphabeta/CD19-depleted allogeneic hematopoietic cell transplantation in children using TCR repertoire profiling.

As to this clonotype: Its antigen is unknown. No much larger clonotype is one base removed from it; base qualities were not supplied.

Here is what the overall study found, with its caveats: Hyperexpanded clone frequencies declined over subsequent months; after one year, T-cell counts and TCRbeta diversity were mostly attributed to newly produced T cells. About two months after transplant, the apparently early recovery of alphabetaT-cell counts reportedly depended on just several hundred clones that had expanded rapidly and came from non-depleted graft cells. In some patients, the high TCRbeta diversity seen at day 60 was put down to recipient T cells and intrathymic progenitors that had survived conditioning.

The method behind the library was PCR. Sequenced on an Illumina HiSeq 2500. To normalize quantification of the TCRbeta repertoire, the TCR libraries were built with molecular barcoding that relied on unique molecular identifiers. TCRdb ran its own pipeline on the public reads, namely fastp trimming at Q25 and MiXCR clone calling, and kept in-frame beta chains. Merged by CDR3 protein, the rows form single entries marked with the most common genes and DNA. Within this sample are 600,000 to 800,000 distinct CDR3 sequences, with around 13% of them counted one time only. The leading ten clones occupy approximately 0.8% of the sample. In light of the paper, this sample's treatment or condition label describes: allogeneic hematopoietic cell transplantation with graft depleted of TCRalphabeta T cells and CD19 B cells. TCRalphabeta/CD19-depleted allogeneic hematopoietic cell grafts were given to the transplant recipients, all of whom were children.

The receptor was derived from a girl aged 2 to 10 with congenital amegakaryocytic thrombocytopenia, due to receive a stem cell transplant. The sample here was PBMCs, taken before TCRalphabeta/CD19-depleted stem cell transplant.

The nucleotides are TGTGCCAGCACCTTGGGCGCGGGACGCACAGATACGCAGTATTTT. It codes for CASTLGAGRTDTQYF. The sequence joins TRBV28 to TRBJ2-3; the D gene is perhaps TRBD2, on 6 matching bases. Including cysteine and phenylalanine, the CDR3 has 15 amino acids. Of the read, only the CDR3 DNA is kept; its 45 bases are in frame from base 1. According to the germline V gene, CDR1 reads MDHEN and CDR2 reads SYDVKM. The junction shows trimming of 7 bases on V and 1 base on J, plus 15 bases between the germline ends.